The rows below give T cell receptor beta chains drawn from one sample of a study of identical twins. One entry per CDR3 protein, called by TCRdb with MiXCR from the 5' RACE reads. The sample shows roughly 250,000 distinct CDR3 sequences, 11% to 15% of them seen only once. Sequenced sample: memory (CD45RO+) T cells sorted from blood. The source of these receptors is a woman between 18 and 29 years old in good health. Each CDR3 is given with its conserved first and last residue. D genes are given only for firm matches. Clone size appears in some rows only: once, few, many, or a class for an expanded clone.

CDR3 | DNA | size | D | J | V
CASSYGASDTYEQYF | TGTGCCAGCAGTTACGGCGCTAGCGATACGTACGAGCAGTACTTC | many | - | TRBJ2-7 | TRBV6-5
CATRQDYNEQFF | TGTGCCACCAGACAGGACTACAATGAGCAGTTCTTC | - | - | TRBJ2-1 | TRBV24-1
CASSPRAWSGRSDTQYF | TGTGCCAGCAGCCCCCGGGCCTGGAGCGGGAGGTCAGATACGCAGTATTTT | - | TRBD2 | TRBJ2-3 | TRBV7-2
CASSSTGPSTEAFF | TGCGCCAGCAGCTCGACAGGCCCGAGCACTGAAGCTTTCTTT | many | - | TRBJ1-1 | TRBV5-1
CASSLAGGYEQYF | TGTGCCAGCAGTTTAGCGGGGGGTTACGAGCAGTACTTC | few | - | TRBJ2-7 | TRBV12-3/TRBV12-4
CAWNSGTGGRGNQPQHF | TGTGCCTGGAACTCCGGGACAGGGGGCCGAGGCAATCAGCCCCAGCATTTT | - | TRBD1 | TRBJ1-5 | TRBV30
CASNSRDTQYF | TGTGCCAGCAACTCCAGGGATACGCAGTATTTT | few | - | TRBJ2-3 | TRBV27
CASSPTGYEQYF | TGTGCCAGCAGCCCTACGGGCTACGAGCAGTACTTC | many | - | TRBJ2-7 | TRBV9
CASSPHLPHSGNTIYF | TGTGCCAGCAGTCCACACCTACCACACTCTGGAAACACCATATATTTT | many | - | TRBJ1-3 | TRBV12-3/TRBV12-4
CASSLSKGDQPQHF | TGTGCCAGCAGTTTATCGAAGGGAGATCAGCCCCAGCATTTT | many | - | TRBJ1-5 | TRBV27
CASSQGQTSGNTDTQYF | TGCGCCAGCAGCCAGGGTCAGACTAGCGGGAACACAGATACGCAGTATTTT | - | TRBD2 | TRBJ2-3 | TRBV4-1
CASSLERGLYYNEQFF | TGCGCCAGCAGCTTGGAAAGGGGGCTTTATTACAATGAGCAGTTCTTC | - | TRBD1 | TRBJ2-1 | TRBV5-1
CASSQEPYSPLHF | TGCGCCAGCAGCCAGGAACCCTATTCACCCCTCCACTTT | - | - | TRBJ1-6 | TRBV5-1
CSARRAGGSYNEQFF | TGCAGTGCTAGAAGAGCGGGGGGCTCCTACAATGAGCAGTTCTTC | few | TRBD2 | TRBJ2-1 | TRBV20-1
CASSRGRPLGNTIYF | TGTGCCAGCAGCCGGGGACGTCCCTTAGGCAACACCATATATTTT | few | - | TRBJ1-3 | TRBV12-3/TRBV12-4
CASSYRKHEQFF | TGTGCCAGCAGTTACCGCAAACATGAGCAGTTCTTC | - | - | TRBJ2-1 | TRBV6-6
CASSLLPGDTEAFF | TGTGCCAGCAGTTTGCTGCCGGGGGACACTGAAGCTTTCTTT | many | - | TRBJ1-1 | TRBV27
CASRIGTSPSYNEQFF | TGTGCCAGCAGGATCGGGACTTCGCCATCCTACAATGAGCAGTTCTTC | - | - | TRBJ2-1 | TRBV2
CASSYSNTGELFF | TGTGCCAGCAGCTACTCTAACACCGGGGAGCTGTTTTTT | - | - | TRBJ2-2 | TRBV7-3
CAISRGDYNEQFF | TGTGCCATCAGCCGGGGGGACTACAATGAGCAGTTCTTC | few | TRBD2 | TRBJ2-1 | TRBV10-3
CASSTGTSKETQYF | TGCGCCAGCAGCACCGGGACTAGCAAGGAGACCCAGTACTTC | few | TRBD2 | TRBJ2-5 | TRBV5-1
CASSFLGDEQYF | TGTGCCAGCAGTTTTCTGGGGGACGAGCAGTACTTC | many | - | TRBJ2-7 | TRBV12-3/TRBV12-4
CASSSKVAYEQYF | TGTGCCAGCAGCTCGAAAGTAGCCTACGAGCAGTACTTC | - | - | TRBJ2-7 | TRBV11-2
CASVKSLASNEQFF | TGTGCCAGCGTGAAGTCACTAGCTTCAAATGAGCAGTTCTTC | once | - | TRBJ2-1 | TRBV25-1
CASSSPSVGLRGEQFF | TGCGCCAGCAGCTCCCCTAGTGTCGGCCTACGAGGTGAGCAGTTCTTC | many | - | TRBJ2-1 | TRBV5-1
CASLAGGPSNEQFF | TGTGCCAGTTTAGCGGGAGGGCCGAGCAATGAGCAGTTCTTC | - | TRBD2 | TRBJ2-1 | TRBV19
CASSYSRHTNRYGYTF | TGTGCCAGCAGTTACTCGAGGCACACTAACCGTTATGGCTACACCTTC | few | - | TRBJ1-2 | TRBV6-5
CSVGGGTKDTEAFF | TGCAGCGTTGGGGGAGGCACTAAGGACACTGAAGCTTTCTTT | - | - | TRBJ1-1 | TRBV29-1
CASSFLGLADPWGREQYF | TGCGCCAGCAGCTTCCTCGGACTAGCGGACCCCTGGGGACGCGAGCAGTACTTC | few | TRBD2 | TRBJ2-7 | TRBV5-1
CASSGEWEEQYF | TGTGCCAGCAGCGGAGAGTGGGAAGAGCAGTACTTC | many | - | TRBJ2-7 | TRBV5-5
CASSRLAQGRDEQYF | TGTGCCAGCAGCCGACTAGCTCAAGGGCGGGACGAGCAGTACTTC | - | TRBD2 | TRBJ2-7 | TRBV6-1
CSASPGGRPDTQYF | TGCAGTGCTAGTCCCGGGGGAAGGCCAGATACGCAGTATTTT | - | - | TRBJ2-3 | TRBV20-1
CASSPRTAAVETQYF | TGTGCCAGCAGCCCGAGGACAGCGGCCGTGGAGACCCAGTACTTC | few | - | TRBJ2-5 | TRBV9
CATRSMGYTQYF | TGTGCCACCCGGAGTATGGGATATACGCAGTATTTT | - | - | TRBJ2-3 | TRBV6-5
CASSSLTRSYGYTF | TGCGCCAGCAGCTCACTAACAAGAAGCTATGGCTACACCTTC | few | - | TRBJ1-2 | TRBV5-1
CSARGPSGRYEQYF | TGCAGTGCTAGAGGGCCTAGCGGACGCTACGAGCAGTACTTC | few | TRBD2 | TRBJ2-7 | TRBV20-1
CSASSHADTQYF | TGCAGTGCTAGTTCCCATGCAGATACGCAGTATTTT | few | - | TRBJ2-3 | TRBV20-1
CSARGPNAEGGYGYTF | TGCAGTGCTAGAGGCCCCAACGCTGAGGGTGGTTATGGCTACACCTTC | few | - | TRBJ1-2 | TRBV20-1
CSASWAGEQYF | TGCAGCGCCTCCTGGGCCGGGGAGCAGTACTTC | - | - | TRBJ2-7 | TRBV29-1
CASSGSGIGTQYF | TGTGCCAGCAGCGGGAGTGGGATCGGCACGCAGTATTTT | many | - | TRBJ2-3 | TRBV27
CASSLVQGGQPQHF | TGTGCCAGCAGCTTAGTGCAGGGCGGTCAGCCCCAGCATTTT | - | - | TRBJ1-5 | TRBV7-2
CASSFSTGSDTQYF | TGCGCCAGCAGCTTCTCCACAGGGTCAGATACGCAGTATTTT | many | - | TRBJ2-3 | TRBV5-1
CASTMTGVNSPLHF | TGTGCCAGCACTATGACAGGGGTTAATTCACCCCTCCACTTT | - | TRBD1 | TRBJ1-6 | TRBV2
CASSPRSGYTF | TGTGCCAGCAGTCCCCGCTCTGGCTACACCTTC | few | - | TRBJ1-2 | TRBV12-3/TRBV12-4
CSVGGWDTDTQYF | TGCAGCGTTGGGGGGTGGGACACAGATACGCAGTATTTT | few | - | TRBJ2-3 | TRBV29-1
CASSQDRSRGEQYF | TGTGCCAGCAGCCAAGATCGGTCCAGGGGCGAGCAGTACTTC | few | - | TRBJ2-7 | TRBV3-1
CASAMQRSEAFF | TGTGCTAGTGCCATGCAAAGGTCCGAAGCTTTCTTT | few | - | TRBJ1-1 | TRBV12-5